The present TCR beta chain was sequenced within a study of regulatory T cells in long-lasting Graves disease. The time point: newly diagnosed GD, antithyroid drugs for less than 3 months. Researchers made the TCR library from RNA that was extracted from PBMCs. The CDR3 has 15 amino acids. The germline V gene encodes CDR1 MDHEN and CDR2 SYDVKM. The trim removed 8 bases at V and 0 bases at J, leaving 8 bases unmatched. In building TCR beta libraries, iRepertoire HTBI primers were used together with Arm-PCR of CDR3 regions. MiXCR, run by TCRdb on the multiplex PCR reads, gives a single entry per CDR3 protein. Counted here are about 470,000 distinct CDR3 sequences, roughly 16% occurring once; the ten biggest clones make up 10% to 15%. The same data also contributed to another study, on T cells in Graves' hyperthyroidism and ophthalmopathy.

The starting material was peripheral blood mononuclear cells (PBMCs), obtained at new diagnosis, from a patient treated with antithyroid drugs. This chain links TRBV28 with TRBJ2-7; 9 nucleotides match TRBD2. The TCR originated in a middle-aged man with Graves disease. The CDR3, as DNA: TGTGCCAGCCGAGGGTATAGCGGGAGCTCCTACGAGCAGTACTTC. Residues: CASRGYSGSSYEQYF.